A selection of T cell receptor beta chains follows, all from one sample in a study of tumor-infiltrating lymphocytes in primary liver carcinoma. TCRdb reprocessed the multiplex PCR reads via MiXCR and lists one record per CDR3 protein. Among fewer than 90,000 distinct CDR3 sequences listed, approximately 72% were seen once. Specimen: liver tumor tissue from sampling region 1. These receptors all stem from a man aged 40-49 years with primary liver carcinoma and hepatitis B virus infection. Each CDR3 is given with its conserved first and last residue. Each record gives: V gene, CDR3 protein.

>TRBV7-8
CASSSAGGPQFF
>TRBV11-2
CASSSVALARTGELLF
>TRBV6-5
CVSSYSETQCF
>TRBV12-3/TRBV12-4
CASSSVTGRDSPLHF
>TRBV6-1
CTSDSGILSHKQYF
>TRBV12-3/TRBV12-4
CASSQDGYSSGRSPDTQYF
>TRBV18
CASSPFTRDKNIQYF
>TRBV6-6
CASCAGADTEAFF
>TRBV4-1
CASSPPGLAICEQYF
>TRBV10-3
CAISEGQGSYEKYF
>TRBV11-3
CASNLAGGTEAFF
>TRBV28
CASSRPGAGANGYTF
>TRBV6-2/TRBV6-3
CAKRGLAGEDSYEQYF
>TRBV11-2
CASSLIDAGSGEDAQYF
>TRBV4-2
CASSQDEGAGRVDTQYF
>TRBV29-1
CSALEARSTEAFF
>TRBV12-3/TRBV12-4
CASSLREAYEQCF
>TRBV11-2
CASSSERAQEIQYF
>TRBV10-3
CALKQWENTEASF
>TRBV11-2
CTGTQTSGGSYEQYF
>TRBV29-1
CSVSGTGANQPQHF
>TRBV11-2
CANSLDNGGGLNEQFF
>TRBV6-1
CATSERQGASPLHF
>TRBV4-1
CASSLTQGIGGYTF
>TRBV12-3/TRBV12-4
CASSWAGQETQYF
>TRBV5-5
CASSLDPAAANTGELFF
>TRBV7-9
CASSLAGGTAFNKPQHF
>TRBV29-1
CSVVADYTDTQYF
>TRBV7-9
CVSSFTGSTEAFF
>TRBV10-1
CASSGGTSWRETQYF
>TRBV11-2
CASSSTYEQYF
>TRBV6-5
CASSKTGNNEQFF
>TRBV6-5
CASSKTTNKPQHF
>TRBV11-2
CVSSLDLGTGASVTQYF
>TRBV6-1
CASSGTGPETEVFF
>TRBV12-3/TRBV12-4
CANVRRSQYTDAFF
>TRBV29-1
CSVELGQGGTSEHYNEQFF
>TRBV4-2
CASSQGGFLAGGSDTQYF
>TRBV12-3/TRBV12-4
CASSPTLLAGVPDTQYF
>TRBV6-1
CASATLDGPNEKLFF
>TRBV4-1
CASSQELDGKGTFRGYTF
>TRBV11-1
CASSFRGGARTQYF
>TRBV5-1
CARRAWGAGSRLYEQYF
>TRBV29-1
CIAGDSDTQYF
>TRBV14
CASSETGTAAEAFF
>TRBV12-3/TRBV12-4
CASSFGSYEQYF
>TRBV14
CARSQFYNEQFF
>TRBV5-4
CASSLAGTGTQETQYF
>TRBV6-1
CACIMAGGIDYGHTF
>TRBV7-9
CASGSHWIAGVNNEQFF